The T cell receptor (beta chain) described here comes from a study of identifying expanded T cells in peripheral blood. Measured with immunoSEQ multiplex PCR; TCRdb has only the in-frame clones, and not every one. The sample gives about 91,000 clones, about 90% of which show up once; around 4.3% is in the top ten. J was trimmed by 0 bases and V by 6 bases; bases with no gene match: 6. There are 16 residues in the CDR3. Germline CDR1 SNHLY, CDR2 FYNNEI. The chain combines TRBV2 with TRBJ2-7, with 12 positions matching TRBD2. The TCR originated in a person aged 18 to 75 in good health. Sequencing was done on a sample of blood. The CDR3 coding sequence is TGTGCCAGCAGACTAGCGGGGGGCAGAAGCTCCTACGAGCAGTACTTC. Translated, it gives CASRLAGGRSSYEQYF.